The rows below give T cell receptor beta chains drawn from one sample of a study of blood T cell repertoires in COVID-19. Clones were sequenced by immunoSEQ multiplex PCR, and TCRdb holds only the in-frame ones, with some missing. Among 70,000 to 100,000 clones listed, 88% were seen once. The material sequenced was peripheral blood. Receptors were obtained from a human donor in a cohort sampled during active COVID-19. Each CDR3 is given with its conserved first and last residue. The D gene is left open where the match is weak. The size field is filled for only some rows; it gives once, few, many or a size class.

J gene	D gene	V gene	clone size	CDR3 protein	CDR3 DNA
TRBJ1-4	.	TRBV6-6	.	CASSLGTTNEKLFF	TGTGCCAGCAGCCTCGGGACAACTAATGAAAAACTGTTTTTT
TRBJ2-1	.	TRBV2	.	CASSEVRTRGNEQFF	TGTGCCAGCAGTGAAGTTCGTACAAGAGGCAATGAGCAGTTCTTC
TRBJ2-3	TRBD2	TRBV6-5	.	CASTLAGLSTDTQYF	TGTGCCAGCACCCTAGCGGGATTGAGCACAGATACGCAGTATTTT
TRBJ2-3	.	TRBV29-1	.	CSVPPANSATDTQYF	TGCAGCGTTCCCCCCGCAAATAGCGCCACAGATACGCAGTATTTT
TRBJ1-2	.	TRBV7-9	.	CASSLTDNDSTF	TGTGCCAGCAGCCTAACCGATAACGATTCCACCTTC
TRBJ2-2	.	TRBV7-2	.	CASSWTDAGELFF	TGTGCCAGCAGCTGGACTGACGCCGGGGAGCTGTTTTTT
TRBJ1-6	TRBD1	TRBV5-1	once	CASSLASDRGTPLHF	TGCGCCAGCAGCTTGGCCTCCGACAGGGGGACACCCCTCCACTTT
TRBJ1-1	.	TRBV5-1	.	CASSFSTAGTEAFF	TGCGCCAGCAGCTTTAGTACTGCTGGCACTGAAGCTTTCTTT
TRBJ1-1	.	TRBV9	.	CASSVGWTVNTEAFF	TGTGCCAGCAGCGTAGGTTGGACAGTGAACACTGAAGCTTTCTTT
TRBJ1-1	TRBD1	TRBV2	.	CASSDTGQAFEAFF	TGTGCCAGCAGTGACACGGGACAGGCTTTTGAAGCTTTCTTT
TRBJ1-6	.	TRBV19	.	CASRPQGSYNSPLHF	TGTGCCAGTAGGCCACAGGGATCCTATAATTCACCCCTCCACTTT
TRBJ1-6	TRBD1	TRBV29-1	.	CSVGGQGYSPLHF	TGCAGCGTTGGGGGACAGGGATATTCACCCCTCCACTTT
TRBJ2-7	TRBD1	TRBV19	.	CASSSTGLPYEQYF	TGTGCCAGTAGTTCGACAGGGCTGCCGTACGAGCAGTACTTC
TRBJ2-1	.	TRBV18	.	CASSPAGGIVEQFF	TGTGCCAGCTCACCAGCAGGGGGGATCGTTGAGCAGTTCTTC
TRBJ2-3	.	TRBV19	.	CASSMGRLTDTQYF	TGTGCCAGTAGTATGGGGAGGTTGACAGATACGCAGTATTTT
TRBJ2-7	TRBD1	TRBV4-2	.	CASSAPPGQASYEQYF	TGTGCCAGCAGCGCCCCACCGGGACAGGCCTCCTACGAGCAGTACTTC
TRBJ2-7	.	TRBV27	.	CATGTRVGSGTTYEQYF	TGTGCCACTGGGACACGGGTAGGAAGCGGGACCACCTACGAGCAGTACTTC
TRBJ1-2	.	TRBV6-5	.	CASRGTTNYGYTF	TGTGCCAGCCGGGGGACGACTAACTATGGCTACACCTTC
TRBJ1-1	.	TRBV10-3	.	CAITVGRGGTEAFF	TGTGCCATCACGGTGGGAAGAGGGGGCACTGAAGCTTTCTTT
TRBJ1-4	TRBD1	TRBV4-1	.	CASSQTGGPNEKLFF	TGCGCCAGCAGCCAGACAGGGGGCCCTAATGAAAAACTGTTTTTT
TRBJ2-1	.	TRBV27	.	CASSYYTTSFNEQFF	TGTGCCAGCAGTTACTATACGACTAGTTTTAATGAGCAGTTCTTC
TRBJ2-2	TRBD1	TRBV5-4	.	CASSSSRDRWEAGELFF	TGTGCCAGCAGCTCGTCCCGGGACAGGTGGGAGGCCGGGGAGCTGTTTTTT
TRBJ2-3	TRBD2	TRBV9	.	CASSPELPLAGYTDTQYF	TGTGCCAGCAGCCCGGAGCTCCCACTAGCGGGGTACACAGATACGCAGTATTTT
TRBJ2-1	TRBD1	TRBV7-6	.	CASSPGHRGYGEQFF	TGTGCCAGCAGCCCCGGGCACAGGGGTTACGGTGAGCAGTTCTTC
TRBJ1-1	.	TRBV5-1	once	CASSPRMNTEAFF	TGCGCCAGCAGCCCCAGGATGAACACTGAAGCTTTCTTT
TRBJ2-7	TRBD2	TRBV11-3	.	CASSPGTSVFEQYF	TGTGCCAGCAGCCCGGGGACTAGCGTCTTCGAGCAGTACTTC
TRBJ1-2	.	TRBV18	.	CASSPAEVGGYTF	TGTGCCAGCTCACCAGCCGAGGTCGGGGGCTACACCTTC
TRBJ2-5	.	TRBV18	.	CASSPSTGIEETQYF	TGTGCCAGCTCACCCAGTACAGGGATAGAAGAGACCCAGTACTTC
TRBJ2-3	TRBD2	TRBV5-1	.	CASTREELDTQYF	TGCGCCAGCACGCGGGAGGAGCTGGATACGCAGTATTTT
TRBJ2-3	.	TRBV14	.	CASSPPRLASTDTQYF	TGTGCCAGCAGCCCACCCCGGCTAGCGAGCACAGATACGCAGTATTTT
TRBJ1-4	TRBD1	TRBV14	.	CASSRLRGQGEKLFF	TGTGCCAGCAGCCGATTAAGGGGGCAGGGTGAAAAACTGTTTTTT
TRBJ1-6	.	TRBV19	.	CASSIFISSPLHF	TGTGCCAGTAGTATCTTTATTTCTTCACCCCTCCACTTT
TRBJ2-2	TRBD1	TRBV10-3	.	CAISPGGFPTGELFF	TGTGCCATCAGCCCAGGGGGTTTCCCCACCGGGGAGCTGTTTTTT
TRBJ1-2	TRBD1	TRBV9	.	CASSVAGQGGNYGYTF	TGTGCCAGCAGCGTAGCCGGACAGGGGGGAAACTATGGCTACACCTTC
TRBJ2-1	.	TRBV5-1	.	CASSSRVASYNEQFF	TGCGCCAGCAGCTCGCGAGTTGCCTCCTACAATGAGCAGTTCTTC
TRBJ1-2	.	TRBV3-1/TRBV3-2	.	CASSLEGGIYGYTF	TGTGCCAGCAGCCTTGAAGGAGGGATCTATGGCTACACCTTC
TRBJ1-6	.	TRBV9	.	CASSALYNSPLHF	TGTGCCAGCAGCGCCCTCTATAATTCACCCCTCCACTTT
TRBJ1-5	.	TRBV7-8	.	CASSFTGSNQPQHF	TGTGCCAGCAGCTTTACAGGTTCCAATCAGCCCCAGCATTTT
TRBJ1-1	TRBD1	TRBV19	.	CASSTGTGFTTWAFF	TGTGCCAGTAGTACCGGGACAGGGTTTACTACTTGGGCTTTCTTT
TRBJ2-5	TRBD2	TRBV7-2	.	CASSFRANSGSGGTQYF	TGTGCCAGCAGCTTCAGGGCCAATAGCGGGAGTGGGGGGACCCAGTACTTC
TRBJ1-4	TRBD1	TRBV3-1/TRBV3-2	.	CASSQVGLFRDRGSDNPFEKLFF	TGTGCCAGCAGCCAAGTCGGGCTTTTCCGGGACAGGGGGTCTGATAACCCTTTTGAAAAACTGTTTTTT
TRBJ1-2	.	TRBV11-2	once	CASSSLSGVIRGYTF	TGTGCCAGCAGCTCACTCTCAGGGGTAATCAGGGGCTACACCTTC
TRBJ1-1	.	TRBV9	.	CASSVGEEGFNTEAFF	TGTGCCAGCAGCGTAGGAGAGGAGGGTTTTAACACTGAAGCTTTCTTT
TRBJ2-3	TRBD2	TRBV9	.	CASSRASGGAIDTQYF	TGTGCCAGCAGCCGGGCTAGCGGGGGGGCCATAGATACGCAGTATTTT
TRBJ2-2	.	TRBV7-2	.	CASSSDTTGELFF	TGTGCCAGCAGCTCCGACACCACCGGGGAGCTGTTTTTT
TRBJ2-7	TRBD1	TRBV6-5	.	CASSFGQGPYEQYF	TGTGCCAGCAGTTTTGGACAGGGGCCCTACGAGCAGTACTTC
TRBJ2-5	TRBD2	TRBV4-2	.	CASSRLAGGETQYF	TGTGCCAGCAGCCGACTAGCGGGGGGAGAGACCCAGTACTTC
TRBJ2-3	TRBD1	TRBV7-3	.	CASSSTGVTDTQYF	TGTGCCAGCAGCTCCACAGGGGTTACAGATACGCAGTATTTT
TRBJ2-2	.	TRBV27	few	CASSLTGLHTGELFF	TGTGCCAGCAGTTTAACGGGGTTGCACACCGGGGAGCTGTTTTTT
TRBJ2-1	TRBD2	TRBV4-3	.	CASSQEPNLAGTSYNEQFF	TGCGCCAGCAGCCAAGAACCGAACCTAGCGGGGACCTCCTACAATGAGCAGTTCTTC
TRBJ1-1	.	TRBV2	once	CASSVGVTEAFF	TGTGCCAGCAGTGTAGGGGTAACTGAAGCTTTCTTT
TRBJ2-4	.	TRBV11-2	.	CASSLGAIAKNIQYF	TGTGCCAGCAGCTTAGGGGCCATAGCCAAAAACATTCAGTACTTC
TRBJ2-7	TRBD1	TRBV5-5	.	CASSSWTGYEQYF	TGTGCCAGCAGCTCCTGGACAGGGTATGAGCAGTACTTC
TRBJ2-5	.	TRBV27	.	CASSFRSSGLETQYF	TGTGCCAGCAGTTTTAGGTCCAGCGGGTTGGAGACCCAGTACTTC
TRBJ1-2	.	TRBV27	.	CASSSGFNYGYTF	TGTGCCAGCAGTTCAGGGTTCAACTATGGCTACACCTTC
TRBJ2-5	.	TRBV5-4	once	CASSTGGASEETQYF	TGTGCCAGCAGTACCGGTGGCGCTTCGGAGGAGACCCAGTACTTC
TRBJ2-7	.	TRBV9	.	CASSPRENYEQYF	TGTGCCAGCAGCCCCCGGGAAAACTACGAGCAGTACTTC
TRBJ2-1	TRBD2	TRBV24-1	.	CATSDDPSGSDEQFF	TGTGCCACCAGTGATGACCCTAGCGGGAGCGATGAGCAGTTCTTC
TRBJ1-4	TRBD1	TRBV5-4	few	CASSLYQTGMSEKLFF	TGTGCCAGCAGCTTGTACCAGACAGGGATGAGTGAAAAACTGTTTTTT